A selection of T cell receptor beta chains follows, all from one sample in a study of blood T cell repertoires in COVID-19. Sequencing used immunoSEQ multiplex PCR; TCRdb keeps in-frame clones, though not all of them. The repertoire includes about 120,000 clones, roughly 85% of them detected once, and approximately 1.5% sits in the top ten. Material: peripheral blood. All receptors come from a middle-aged man with acute or convalescent COVID-19. CDR3s include the opening cysteine and the closing phenylalanine or tryptophan. The order of the fields is J gene, clone size, V gene, D gene, CDR3 protein, CDR3 DNA. D genes are given only for firm matches. Not all rows give a size; the values are once, few, many and, for expanded clones, a class.

J: TRBJ2-3; size: -; V: TRBV7-2; D: TRBD2; CDR3: CASSPLAGLLTDTQYF; DNA: TGTGCCAGCAGCCCACTAGCGGGACTCTTAACAGATACGCAGTATTTT
J: TRBJ2-3; size: once; V: TRBV7-8; D: -; CDR3: CASSLGNRDTQYF; DNA: TGTGCCAGCAGCTTGGGGAACAGGGATACGCAGTATTTT
J: TRBJ1-2; size: -; V: TRBV28; D: TRBD1; CDR3: CASTPGGTGAYGYTF; DNA: TGTGCCAGCACCCCCGGGGGGACAGGTGCGTATGGCTACACCTTC
J: TRBJ2-1; size: -; V: TRBV19; D: TRBD2; CDR3: CASSILAETYNEQFF; DNA: TGTGCCAGTAGTATTCTAGCGGAAACCTACAATGAGCAGTTCTTC
J: TRBJ2-7; size: -; V: TRBV2; D: -; CDR3: CASRFNEQYF; DNA: TGTGCCAGCAGATTCAACGAGCAGTACTTC
J: TRBJ2-3; size: -; V: TRBV7-6; D: -; CDR3: CASSLAGRGYTDTQYF; DNA: TGTGCCAGCAGCTTAGCGGGGCGGGGCTACACAGATACGCAGTATTTT
J: TRBJ1-4; size: once; V: TRBV6-5; D: TRBD1; CDR3: CASSYTTGGREKLFF; DNA: TGTGCCAGCAGTTACACAACAGGGGGGCGGGAAAAACTGTTTTTT
J: TRBJ2-5; size: -; V: TRBV7-9; D: -; CDR3: CASSLGVGGETQYF; DNA: TGTGCCAGCAGCTTAGGTGTGGGGGGAGAGACCCAGTACTTC
J: TRBJ1-1; size: once; V: TRBV19; D: -; CDR3: CASTDRSNTEAFF; DNA: TGTGCCAGTACGGACAGATCGAACACTGAAGCTTTCTTT
J: TRBJ2-1; size: -; V: TRBV7-3; D: -; CDR3: CASSNRGLVSYNEQFF; DNA: TGTGCCAGCAGCAACAGGGGACTAGTTTCCTACAATGAGCAGTTCTTC
J: TRBJ2-3; size: -; V: TRBV10-3; D: TRBD1; CDR3: CAISATGNTDTQYF; DNA: TGTGCCATCAGTGCGACAGGGAACACAGATACGCAGTATTTT
J: TRBJ1-2; size: -; V: TRBV15; D: -; CDR3: CATSRDGQDYGYTF; DNA: TGTGCCACCAGCAGAGATGGACAAGACTATGGCTACACCTTC
J: TRBJ2-3; size: -; V: TRBV11-2; D: -; CDR3: CASSLDLGADTQYF; DNA: TGTGCCAGCAGCTTAGACCTCGGGGCAGATACGCAGTATTTT
J: TRBJ2-7; size: -; V: TRBV14; D: TRBD1; CDR3: CASSQDSGTGRSYEQYF; DNA: TGTGCCAGCAGCCAAGATTCAGGGACAGGGAGGTCCTACGAGCAGTACTTC
J: TRBJ2-7; size: few; V: TRBV5-1; D: TRBD2; CDR3: CASSPAGLAGGWDYEQYF; DNA: TGCGCCAGCAGCCCCGCGGGACTAGCGGGAGGATGGGACTACGAGCAGTACTTC
J: TRBJ1-5; size: -; V: TRBV6-6; D: TRBD1; CDR3: CASSAGTEHNQPQHF; DNA: TGTGCCAGCAGTGCCGGGACAGAACACAATCAGCCCCAGCATTTT
J: TRBJ2-7; size: -; V: TRBV12-3/TRBV12-4; D: TRBD2; CDR3: CASSPGLGYEQYF; DNA: TGTGCCAGCAGTCCGGGACTAGGCTACGAGCAGTACTTC
J: TRBJ2-5; size: once; V: TRBV12-3/TRBV12-4; D: -; CDR3: CASSFGRGETQYF; DNA: TGTGCCAGCAGTTTTGGCAGGGGAGAGACCCAGTACTTC
J: TRBJ1-1; size: -; V: TRBV9; D: -; CDR3: CASSPRIGIGTEAFF; DNA: TGTGCCAGCAGCCCGAGGATAGGTATCGGCACTGAAGCTTTCTTT